This is a list of T cell receptor beta chains from one sample in a study of T cell repertoires in cytomegalovirus infection. TCRdb re-derived calls from the reads in MiXCR, one entry per CDR3 protein. This sample yields fewer than 550,000 distinct CDR3 sequences, of which 11% are seen a single time; 10% belongs to the top ten. Sequencing input: PBMCs. These receptors all stem from a human donor in good health (CMV status not recorded). Some clones in this sample may be carry-over from other donors' samples. Each CDR3 is given with its conserved first and last residue. Each record gives: D gene, V gene, J gene, clone size, CDR3 DNA, CDR3 protein. D genes are given only for firm matches. Where a row states a size, it is once, few, many or the class of an expanded clone; other rows omit it.

D gene: -
V gene: TRBV7-9
J gene: TRBJ2-2
clone size: -
CDR3 DNA: TGTGCCAGCACCCCCGGGTCCGCGAACACCGGGGAGCTGTTTTTT
CDR3 protein: CASTPGSANTGELFF

D gene: -
V gene: TRBV14
J gene: TRBJ1-1
clone size: -
CDR3 DNA: TGTGCCAGCAGCAACCAGGTGAACACTGAAGCTTTCTTT
CDR3 protein: CASSNQVNTEAFF

D gene: -
V gene: TRBV7-6
J gene: TRBJ2-3
clone size: few
CDR3 DNA: TGTGCCAGCAGTTACCGGGACGGCTACACAGATACGCAGTATTTT
CDR3 protein: CASSYRDGYTDTQYF

D gene: -
V gene: TRBV18
J gene: TRBJ2-1
clone size: once
CDR3 DNA: TGTGCCAGCTCGCCGGGATTTAGCTCCTACAATGAGCAGTTCTTC
CDR3 protein: CASSPGFSSYNEQFF

D gene: TRBD1
V gene: TRBV7-9
J gene: TRBJ1-2
clone size: many
CDR3 DNA: TGTGCCAGCAGCCCAGACAGGGTCCTTGCTAACTATGGCTACACCTTC
CDR3 protein: CASSPDRVLANYGYTF

D gene: TRBD2
V gene: TRBV2
J gene: TRBJ2-5
clone size: many
CDR3 DNA: TGTGCCAGCAGTGAAGATCTAGCGGGGGCGGAGACCCAGTACTTC
CDR3 protein: CASSEDLAGAETQYF

D gene: -
V gene: TRBV5-1
J gene: TRBJ2-5
clone size: -
CDR3 DNA: TGCGCCAGTAGTACCTCCATGGGGGCGCAGGAGACCCAGTACTTC
CDR3 protein: CASSTSMGAQETQYF

D gene: -
V gene: TRBV20-1
J gene: TRBJ1-4
clone size: -
CDR3 DNA: TGCAGTGCTAGGGTACCGGTGGGGGTTAACTTTTTT
CDR3 protein: CSARVPVGVNFF

D gene: -
V gene: TRBV12-5
J gene: TRBJ2-1
clone size: many
CDR3 DNA: TGTGCTAGTGGGTCGAGGGGTGAGCAGTTCTTC
CDR3 protein: CASGSRGEQFF

D gene: -
V gene: TRBV9
J gene: TRBJ1-1
clone size: many
CDR3 DNA: TGTGCCAGCAGCGTAGCTTGGGTTAACACTGAAGCTTTCTTT
CDR3 protein: CASSVAWVNTEAFF